A single sample is the source of the 22 T cell receptor beta chains below, sequenced in a study of cytotoxic CD8 clonotypes in ibrutinib-treated CLL. Clones were read by immunoSEQ multiplex PCR, and TCRdb kept only the in-frame ones, dropping some. Of hundreds of thousands of clones in the sample, over 55% were seen once. The sample in question was PBMCs, obtained after 36 months of ibrutinib treatment. These receptors were collected from a human donor with chronic lymphocytic leukemia.

The rearrangement links TRBV19 to TRBJ2-1; TRBD2 is a possible D gene (5 bases). The CDR3 covers 15 residues. Trimming left V 3 bases short and J 6 bases short, with 15 bases between. Germline CDR1 and CDR2: LNHDA and SQIVND (reference sequence). CDR3 sequence: CASSMRAQAPNEQFF. The CDR3 DNA reads as TGTGCCAGTAGTATGAGGGCGCAGGCCCCCAATGAGCAGTTCTTC.

The genes are TRBV27 and TRBJ2-1; D is ambiguous. This CDR3 is 11 amino acids long. Germline CDR1 is MNHEY and CDR2 is SMNVEV (reference sequence). The V end was cut by 6 bases, the J end by 10 bases, with 10 bases between. The CDR3 reads CASSTATEQFF. The CDR3 bases are TGTGCCAGCAGCACAGCCACCGAGCAGTTCTTC.

This clone was recorded at least ten times. In the same sample, other DNA sequences code for this CDR3. The chain uses TRBV11-2 and TRBJ2-7, with D possibly TRBD2 on 5 matching bases. Trimming cost V 5 bases and J 1 base, with 9 bases left between them. Germline V gene lookup returns CDR1 SGHAT and CDR2 FQNNGV. The CDR3 loop spans 13 amino acids. CDR3 nucleotides: TGTGCCAGCAGCCCCGGACTTTCCTACGAGCAGTACTTC. Its translation: CASSPGLSYEQYF.

DNA for the CDR3: TGTGCCAGCTCACGGGGGCGAGGGGGCAATGAGCAGTTCTTC. This sequence encodes CASSRGRGGNEQFF. V and J are TRBV18 and TRBJ2-1; the D gene is possibly TRBD1 (6 bases). The germline V and J ends were trimmed by 4 bases and 6 bases, with 13 bases remaining between them. The CDR3 length is 14 residues. In germline, CDR1 is KGHSH, CDR2 LQKENI.

This chain connects TRBV7-9 to TRBJ1-2; unclear D gene. With 0 bases removed from V and 2 bases from J, the gap between germline ends came to 10 bases. Germline V gene lookup returns CDR1 SEHNR and CDR2 FQNEAQ (reference sequence). The CDR3 has 15 residues. Here the CDR3 DNA reads TGTGCCAGCAGCTTAGCTAGGGCCCGAAACTATGGCTACACCTTC. Translating it yields CASSLARARNYGYTF.

The chain employs TRBV28 and TRBJ2-3; D ambiguous. Germline V lookup: CDR1 MDHEN, CDR2 SYDVKM. The CDR3 sequence is 16 residues long. V lost 6 bases, J lost 0 bases, and 16 bases lay in between. CDR3 in DNA: TGTGCCAGCAGAACGCCCGCCCTACTCAGCACAGATACGCAGTATTTT. It yields the protein CASRTPALLSTDTQYF.

This sequence joins TRBV28 and TRBJ2-3, with TRBD1 as a possible D gene (5 bases). The CDR3 spans 16 residues. CDR1 and CDR2 from the germline V gene are MDHEN and SYDVKM. V was cut by 3 bases and J by 2 bases, with 15 bases left in between. For the CDR3, the DNA is TGTGCCAGCAGTTTTCCCCCACAGGCAAACACAGATACGCAGTATTTT. Encoded protein: CASSFPPQANTDTQYF.

This clone has at least ten counts. The rearrangement uses TRBV25-1 and TRBJ1-2; 8 bases are a match to TRBD1. Germline V gene data show CDR1 as MGHDK and CDR2 as SYGVNS. This CDR3 has 13 residues. The trim removed 5 bases at V and 4 bases at J, leaving 3 bases unmatched. CDR3 nucleotides: TGTGCCAGCAGTTGGACAGGGTCCTATGGCTACACCTTC. Translation: CASSWTGSYGYTF.

The V and J genes are TRBV2 and TRBJ1-1; unclear D gene. The CDR3 sequence is 14 residues long. V shed 5 bases and J shed 0 bases, with 10 bases lying between them. CDR1 and CDR2 from the germline V gene are SNHLY and FYNNEI. DNA of the CDR3: TGTGCCAGCAGTCATCACAGCATGAACACTGAAGCTTTCTTT. This encodes CASSHHSMNTEAFF.

The chain links TRBV7-6 to TRBJ2-7; the match to TRBD2 covers 11 bases. Trimming at V came to 5 bases and at J to 3 bases, leaving 6 bases not matched to a gene. The CDR3 length is 15 residues. Germline V gene data show CDR1 as SGHVS and CDR2 as FNYEAQ. The CDR3 protein is CASSRGTSGLYEQYF. CDR3 nucleotides: TGTGCCAGCAGCAGAGGGACTAGCGGCCTCTACGAGCAGTACTTC.

Comments on this clone: The conserved phenylalanine or tryptophan is not found at the CDR3 terminus, so this likely reflects a read error. This chain connects TRBV11-2 to TRBJ1-2; 7 bases agree with TRBD1. Trimming cost V 5 bases and J 4 bases; bases outside gene matches: 10. CDR3 length: 15 amino acids. Germline lookup yields CDR1 SGHAT and CDR2 FQNNGV. The CDR3 sequence is CASSPSGRGSYGYTL. CDR3 DNA sequence: TGTGCCAGCAGCCCGTCCGGCAGGGGGTCCTATGGCTACACCCTC.

This clone showed up just once. This chain links TRBV6-6 with TRBJ2-5; D possibly corresponds to TRBD2 (5 bases). Trimming removed 0 bases at V and 3 bases at J, with 14 bases between. Germline V gives CDR1 MNHNY, CDR2 SVGAGI (reference sequence). The CDR3 consists of 16 residues. The CDR3: CASSYSMDSLKETQYF. CDR3 in DNA: TGTGCCAGCAGTTACTCAATGGACTCACTAAAAGAGACCCAGTACTTC.

The V call is TRBV14, the J call TRBJ2-2; 12 bases are shared with TRBD2. The CDR3 is made up of 19 amino acids. V was clipped by 1 base and J by 1 base; unmatched bases: 7. Germline CDR1 is SGHDN and CDR2 is FVKESK. The CDR3 bases are TGTGCCAGCAGCCAAGGGGCACTAGCGGGGGGCCAGAACACCGGGGAGCTGTTTTTT. Translated, it gives CASSQGALAGGQNTGELFF.

This clone was observed a handful of times. The V and J genes are TRBV5-1 and TRBJ1-2, with D perhaps TRBD1 (5 bases). The germline gives CDR1 SGHRS, CDR2 YFSETQ. The CDR3 covers 13 residues. Deletions cut 4 bases from V and 6 bases from J, with 13 bases between. CDR3 loop: CASSPGTPHGYTF. Here the CDR3 DNA reads TGCGCCAGCAGCCCCGGGACCCCCCATGGCTACACCTTC.

Here the CDR3 reads CASSSTSGRAGEQYF. Written as DNA, the CDR3 is TGCGCCAGCAGCTCGACTAGCGGGAGGGCCGGGGAGCAGTACTTC. The J gene is TRBJ2-7, the V gene TRBV5-1, with 14 nucleotides matching TRBD2. The CDR3 length is 15 residues. Germline CDR1 and CDR2: SGHRS and YFSETQ. V lost 3 bases, J lost 7 bases, and 6 bases stayed unmatched. Looking up the rest from reference TRBV5-1 and TRBJ2-7 gives the full variable domain: KAGVTQTPRYLIKTRGQQVTLSCSPISGHRSVSWYQQTPGQGLQFLFEYFSETQRNKGNFPGRFSGRQFSNSRSEMNVSTLELGDSALYLCASSSTSGRAGEQYFGPGTRLTVT.

The rearrangement joins TRBV27 to TRBJ2-1; 9 bases map to TRBD1. Germline V gene data show CDR1 as MNHEY and CDR2 as SMNVEV (reference sequence). The CDR3 is 16 residues long. With 5 bases clipped from V and 4 bases from J, the junction kept 9 bases outside the gene matches. The chain's CDR3 is CASSTTGGGLYNEQFF. CDR3 nucleotides: TGTGCCAGCAGTACTACAGGGGGCGGCTTGTACAATGAGCAGTTCTTC.

The CDR3 loop reads CSEPVEGITYNEQFF. The CDR3, as DNA: TGCAGCGAACCCGTGGAGGGGATCACCTACAATGAGCAGTTCTTC. V usage is TRBV29-1 and J usage is TRBJ2-1, with a weak D call TRBD2 (6 bases). Germline assignment: CDR1 SQVTM and CDR2 ANQGSEA. CDR3 length equals 15 residues. Trimming removed 7 bases from V and 2 bases from J, with 18 bases in between.

V gene TRBV29-1 combines with J gene TRBJ2-1, with 8 positions matching TRBD1. V shed 6 bases, J shed 6 bases, and the junction held 10 bases outside the gene matches. CDR3 length: 14 amino acids. From germline, CDR1 is SQVTM and CDR2 ANQGSEA. This CDR3 reads CSVETGARGNEQFF. The DNA for the CDR3 is TGCAGCGTAGAGACAGGGGCCCGGGGCAATGAGCAGTTCTTC.

The chain uses TRBV6-1 and TRBJ1-2; 7 bases match TRBD1. V lost 4 bases to trimming and J lost 2 bases; unmatched junction nucleotides: 4. CDR1 and CDR2 (germline): MNHNS, SASEGT. CDR3 length equals 14 residues. The CDR3: CASSVQQGNYGYTF. As DNA, the CDR3 is TGTGCCAGCAGTGTCCAACAGGGGAACTATGGCTACACCTTC.

The V gene is TRBV11-2, the J gene TRBJ2-7; tentatively, D is TRBD2 (5 bases). The germline V gene has CDR1 SGHAT and CDR2 FQNNGV. The CDR3 covers 13 residues. Trimming left V 4 bases short and J 3 bases short, with 10 bases between. The CDR3 nucleotides are TGTGCCAGCAGCTCCGGGATTCACTACGAGCAGTACTTC. It translates to CASSSGIHYEQYF.

This clone appeared a single time. The chain carries TRBV6-1 and TRBJ1-5, with D perhaps matching TRBD1 (6 bases). The CDR3 has 15 residues. V lost 4 bases, J lost 7 bases, and 17 bases lay in between. From germline, CDR1 is MNHNS and CDR2 SASEGT. The CDR3: CASSVFKTGWQPQHF. The DNA of the CDR3 is TGTGCCAGCAGTGTATTCAAGACAGGTTGGCAGCCCCAGCATTTT.

The J gene is TRBJ2-3, the V gene TRBV1; the table names TRBD2, a call not compared with the DNA. TRBV1 is tagged as a pseudogene. The length of the CDR3 is 16 residues. Here the CDR3 DNA reads TGCACCAGCAGCCAAGAATCGGCTAGCGGGGTAGATACGCAGTATTTT. This sequence encodes CTSSQESASGVDTQYF.